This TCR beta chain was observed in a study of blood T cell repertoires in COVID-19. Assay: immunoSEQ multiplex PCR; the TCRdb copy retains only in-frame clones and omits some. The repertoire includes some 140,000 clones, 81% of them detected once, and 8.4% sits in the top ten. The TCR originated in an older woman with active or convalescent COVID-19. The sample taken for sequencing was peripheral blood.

The DNA of the CDR3 is TGTGCTAGTGCCGATACAGGGAGGGGCACAGATACGCAGTATTTT. Translation gives CASADTGRGTDTQYF. V usage is TRBV12-5 and J usage is TRBJ2-3; D possibly corresponds to TRBD2 (7 bases). The CDR3 is 15 residues long. The ends were cut back, 7 bases at V and 1 base at J, with 15 bases in the middle. Germline V gives CDR1 LGHNT, CDR2 FRNRAP.